A single sample is the source of the 30 T cell receptor beta chains below, sequenced in a study of human T cells and chemical hapten exposure. TCRdb re-analysed the RACE reads in MiXCR, keeping a single row per CDR3 protein. The repertoire holds around 99,000 distinct CDR3 sequences, with roughly 9% as singletons. The time point was: patch test 2, 6 weeks after DPC sensitization. The treatment denotes: therapeutic diphenylcyclopropenone sensitization with weekly scalp DPC. The specimen was whole blood, collected in connection with sensitization to the hapten diphenylcyclopropenone (DPC). The receptors were gathered from a middle-aged woman with alopecia areata. Some clones in this sample may be carry-over from other donors' samples.

This clonotype has ten or more counts. The chain has TRBV5-1 and TRBJ2-3; D might be TRBD1 or TRBD2, each matching 5 bases. The CDR3 has 15 residues. The germline V gene encodes CDR1 SGHRS and CDR2 YFSETQ. Trimming took 4 bases from V and 0 from J, leaving 12 bases between them. The CDR3 spells CASSAGTSSTDTQYF. The CDR3 region has the DNA TGCGCCAGCAGCGCCGGGACGTCTAGCACAGATACGCAGTATTTT.

This clonotype showed up many times. The chain joins TRBV7-6 to TRBJ2-1; TRBD2 agrees at 9 bases. V lost 8 bases to trimming and J lost 5 bases; unmatched junction nucleotides: 13. CDR1 is SGHVS, CDR2 FNYEAQ, per germline. The CDR3 is made up of 16 amino acids. The CDR3 sequence is CASARKKAGGDNEQFF. Here the CDR3 DNA reads TGTGCCAGCGCACGTAAAAAGGCGGGGGGGGACAATGAGCAGTTCTTC.

The chain has TRBV3-1 and TRBJ1-1; no firm D call. Trimming left V 3 bases short and J 5 bases short, with 7 bases between. The CDR3 is 12 amino acids. CDR1 is LGHDT and CDR2 is YNNKEL in the germline V gene (reference sequence). CDR3 loop: CASSHEQTEAFF. The CDR3 DNA reads TGTGCCAGCAGCCACGAGCAGACTGAAGCTTTCTTT.

This clonotype was counted many times. The J gene is TRBJ1-1, the V gene TRBV19; D unresolved. V lost 8 bases and J 0 bases, leaving 4 bases between the germline ends. The germline gives CDR1 LNHDA, CDR2 SQIVND (reference sequence). This CDR3 is 11 amino acids long. CDR3 loop: CASRLNTEAFF. CDR3 DNA: TGTGCCAGTCGTCTGAACACTGAAGCTTTCTTT.

This clonotype was picked up a small number of times. V is TRBV4-3 and J is TRBJ1-4; no reliable D call. CDR1 and CDR2 from the germline V gene are LGHNA and YSLEER. Trimming cost V 4 bases and J 0 bases, with 12 bases left between them. This CDR3 region has 16 residues. The CDR3 loop reads CASSRFLGATNEKLFF. DNA for the CDR3: TGCGCCAGCAGCCGCTTCTTGGGAGCAACTAATGAAAAACTGTTTTTT.

This chain links TRBV4-2 with TRBJ2-1, with 9 nucleotides matching TRBD2. The V and J ends lost 2 bases and 4 bases, in that order; junction bases with no gene match: 9. The germline V gene encodes CDR1 LGHNA and CDR2 YNFKEQ. The CDR3 consists of 17 residues. This CDR3 is CASSQTLAGRLYNEQFF. The CDR3 nucleotides read TGTGCCAGCAGCCAAACTCTAGCGGGGAGGTTATACAATGAGCAGTTCTTC.

This clonotype was found many times. The chain recombines TRBV10-3 with TRBJ1-5, with 7 nucleotides matching TRBD1. This CDR3 has 14 residues. Germline-derived CDR1 and CDR2 are ENHRY and SYGVKD. J lost 3 bases, V lost 4 bases, and 3 bases had no gene match. CDR3 region: CAISVDRVNQPQHF. The CDR3, as DNA: TGTGCCATCAGTGTCGACAGGGTCAATCAGCCCCAGCATTTT.

The J gene is TRBJ2-1, the V gene TRBV7-2; no reliable D call. CDR3 length equals 11 residues. Trimming left V 6 bases short and J 10 bases short, with 10 bases between. From germline, CDR1 is SGHTA and CDR2 FQGNSA. This CDR3 reads CASSQLGEQFF. The CDR3 region has the DNA TGTGCCAGCAGTCAACTGGGAGAGCAGTTCTTC.

This chain's CDR3 is CAWSEVVPDTQYF. CDR3 nucleotides: TGTGCCTGGAGTGAGGTCGTCCCAGATACGCAGTATTTT. The rearrangement links TRBV30 to TRBJ2-3; D not resolved. V was trimmed by 1 base and J by 4 bases, leaving 9 bases between them. Germline V gene lookup returns CDR1 GTSNPN and CDR2 SVGIG (reference sequence). This CDR3 is built from 13 residues.

The chain has TRBV7-9 and TRBJ2-2; no definite D call. Trimming took off 8 bases at V and 2 bases at J, with 9 bases between the two ends. The CDR3 extends over 13 amino acids. Germline loops: CDR1 SEHNR, CDR2 FQNEAQ (reference sequence). The CDR3 is CASGQINTGELFF. CDR3 coding DNA: TGTGCCAGCGGGCAGATTAACACCGGGGAGCTGTTTTTT.

This clonotype was picked up many times. V gene TRBV6-2 or TRBV6-3 combines with J gene TRBJ1-3, with D unresolved. V shed 6 bases and J shed 0 bases, with 9 bases lying between them. The germline gives CDR1 MNHEY, CDR2 SVGEGT. The CDR3 spans 14 residues. The CDR3 is CASRERTSGNTIYF. In DNA form, the CDR3 reads TGTGCCAGCAGGGAAAGGACCTCTGGAAACACCATATATTTT.

In this sample, this clonotype turned up a few times. V is TRBV5-1 and J is TRBJ2-5; D not certain. CDR3 size: 11 residues. Looked up from germline, CDR1 is SGHRS and CDR2 is YFSETQ. V was cut by 5 bases and J by 5 bases, with 7 bases left in between. CDR3 in amino acids: CASSRSETQYF. Written as DNA, the CDR3 is TGCGCCAGCAGTAGATCGGAGACCCAGTACTTC.

The V call is TRBV7-2, the J call TRBJ1-5; TRBD1 might be the D (5 bases). V was cut by 5 bases and J by 0 bases, with 8 bases left in between. The CDR3 is made up of 14 amino acids. Germline values: CDR1 SGHTA, CDR2 FQGNSA. CDR3 sequence (DNA): TGTGCCAGCAGCCGTGACAGTAGCAATCAGCCCCAGCATTTT. Translated: CASSRDSSNQPQHF.

The sample holds many counts of this clonotype. This chain connects TRBV24-1 to TRBJ2-1, with 9 positions matching TRBD2. Germline CDR1 and CDR2: KGHDR and SFDVKD. V lost 11 bases and J lost 0; bases outside the gene matches: 7. This CDR3 spans 15 amino acids. CDR3 bases: TGTGCCATCTCTAGCGGGGAAAGCTCCTACAATGAGCAGTTCTTC. Its protein is CAISSGESSYNEQFF.

This clonotype was counted at least ten times. Here the CDR3 DNA reads TGCGCCAGCAGCTTGGGATTGGGAGCTAACTATGGCTACACCTTC. Translating it yields CASSLGLGANYGYTF. V and J are TRBV5-1 and TRBJ1-2, with unresolved D. The CDR3 runs to 15 residues. Germline V CDR1 and CDR2: SGHRS, YFSETQ. Trimming shortened V by 0 bases and J by 0 bases, and 9 bases separated the two germline ends.

This clonotype appeared many times. This chain links TRBV7-2 with TRBJ1-6; D ambiguous. Trimming removed 3 bases from V and 9 bases from J, with 6 bases in between. The CDR3 sequence is 12 residues long. The V gene's germline CDR1 is SGHTA and CDR2 FQGNSA. Here the CDR3 reads CASSFWRSPLHF. The CDR3 DNA is TGTGCCAGCAGCTTTTGGCGTTCACCCCTCCACTTT.

This clonotype has only a few counts. The chain couples TRBV20-1 to TRBJ2-5, with D perhaps given as TRBD1 or TRBD2 (5 bases each). Deletions cut 6 bases from V and 4 bases from J, with 12 bases between. Germline lookup yields CDR1 DFQATT and CDR2 SNEGSKA (reference sequence). This CDR3 has 12 residues. Written as DNA, the CDR3 is TGCAGTGCCCTTGGGACGGGAGAGACCCAGTACTTC. Translating it yields CSALGTGETQYF.

V and J are TRBV12-3 or TRBV12-4 and TRBJ2-1, with 8 bases fitting TRBD1. This CDR3 is 16 amino acids long. The J segment lost 5 bases and the V segment lost 6 bases, leaving 12 bases of the junction unmatched. For the CDR3, the DNA is TGTGCCAGCAGGCCCCGGACAGGGCTGGGGAACAATGAGCAGTTCTTC. This sequence encodes CASRPRTGLGNNEQFF.

This clonotype was counted a few times. The V gene is TRBV27, the J gene TRBJ2-2, with TRBD1 as a possible D gene (5 bases). Germline assignment: CDR1 MNHEY and CDR2 SMNVEV (reference sequence). The CDR3 is 16 residues long. V gave up 2 bases and J gave up 1 base, with 11 bases separating them. CDR3 region: CASSLTTVQNTGELFF. The DNA of the CDR3 is TGTGCCAGCAGTTTAACGACAGTTCAGAACACCGGGGAGCTGTTTTTT.

Turning to this clonotype: Given a much more abundant clone one base away, this may be a read error. Because it lacks the conserved phenylalanine or tryptophan at the end, this CDR3 is likely a read error. The chain recombines TRBV3-1 with TRBJ1-2, with 7 bases aligning to TRBD1. CDR1 is LGHDT, CDR2 YNNKEL, per germline (reference sequence). With V trimmed by 4 bases and J by 6 bases, 5 bases remained unmatched. The CDR3 loop spans 13 amino acids. CDR3 protein: CASSPRQGNGYTI. The DNA for the CDR3 is TGTGCCAGCAGCCCTCGACAGGGCAATGGCTACACCATC.

The rearrangement joins TRBV2 to TRBJ2-7, with D possibly matching TRBD2 (5 bases). This CDR3 region has 16 residues. Between the trimmed V and J ends, which lost 1 base and 2 bases, there was a span of 15 bases. In germline, CDR1 is SNHLY, CDR2 FYNNEI. The CDR3 DNA sequence: TGTGCCAGCAGTGAAGGATACCGGACTGGCGCCTACGAGCAGTACTTC. Translated: CASSEGYRTGAYEQYF.

This clonotype was seen only a few times. The chain combines TRBV5-1 with TRBJ2-5, with D hard to call. The V gene's germline CDR1 is SGHRS and CDR2 YFSETQ. The CDR3 loop spans 14 amino acids. V was pared by 5 bases and J by 2 bases, with 13 bases between. CDR3 amino acids: CASSKGNGQETQYF. The CDR3 DNA reads TGCGCCAGCAGTAAGGGTAACGGGCAAGAGACCCAGTACTTC.

J is TRBJ1-6 and V is TRBV3-1; 10 positions agree with TRBD1. Germline V gene data show CDR1 as LGHDT and CDR2 as YNNKEL (reference sequence). The CDR3 has 18 residues. V lost 4 bases, J lost 7 bases, and 13 bases stayed unmatched. In DNA, the CDR3 is TGTGCCAGCAGCCCTTACCTTCCGGGGACAGGGGTGAATTCACCCCTCCACTTT. Amino acid sequence: CASSPYLPGTGVNSPLHF.

This clonotype was counted many times. J is TRBJ2-7 and V is TRBV4-1; TRBD2 might be the D (7 bases). V shed 10 bases and J shed 6 bases, with 22 bases lying between them. CDR1 is MGHRA, CDR2 YSYEKL, per germline. The CDR3 consists of 14 residues. CDR3 nucleotides: TGCGCCACCCATCCCCCTGCGGGGGCTGGCGAGCAGTACTTC. Translated: CATHPPAGAGEQYF.

This chain links TRBV6-5 with TRBJ1-5; TRBD1 matches at 7 bases. Germline V gene sequence: CDR1 MNHEY, CDR2 SVGAGI. Trimming at V came to 8 bases and at J to 4 bases, leaving 11 bases not matched to a gene. The CDR3 has 15 amino acids. CDR3 amino acids: CASGERQGTNQPQHF. CDR3 DNA sequence: TGTGCCAGCGGGGAGAGACAGGGAACGAATCAGCCCCAGCATTTT.

Concerning this clonotype: At one end the junction does not follow the germline gene, possibly because of a read error. The genes are TRBV4-3 and TRBJ2-2; the D is unclear. The CDR3 runs to 16 residues. CDR1 is LGHNA, CDR2 YSLEER, per germline. CDR3 DNA: TGCGCCAGCAGCCAGTACCAGCCGGCGAACACCGAGGAGCTGTTTTTT. Protein product: CASSQYQPANTEELFF.

This sequence joins TRBV7-9 and TRBJ2-7; no definite D call. V lost 1 base and J lost 6, with 7 bases in between. Germline assignment: CDR1 SEHNR and CDR2 FQNEAQ (reference sequence). The CDR3 totals 12 residues. CDR3 protein: CASSLEVAEQYF. The CDR3 nucleotides read TGTGCCAGCAGCTTAGAGGTGGCCGAGCAGTACTTC.

Note on this clonotype: At one of its ends the junction is not consistent with the germline gene, which may arise from a read error. The chain uses TRBV2 and TRBJ2-5; tentative D call: TRBD1 (6 bases). The CDR3 extends over 15 amino acids. The germline V gene has CDR1 SNHLY and CDR2 FYNNEI. The CDR3 DNA reads TGTGCCAGCAGTTCGAAAGGTGGGGGCCAAGGGACCCAGTACTTC. Its translation: CASSSKGGGQGTQYF.

Only a few counts were recorded for this clonotype. The V and J genes are TRBV6-1 and TRBJ2-1; TRBD1 agrees at 10 bases. This CDR3 contains 14 residues. From germline, CDR1 is MNHNS and CDR2 SASEGT. The junction had 9 bases not matched to a gene; V was cut back by 7 bases and J by 9 bases. CDR3 in DNA: TGTGCCAGCACACGGGACAGGGGAGGGAGTGAGCAGTTCTTC. As protein: CASTRDRGGSEQFF.

The chain couples TRBV5-5 to TRBJ2-3; 7 bases align to TRBD2. The CDR3 runs to 15 residues. The V gene end was trimmed by 1 base and the J gene end by 9 bases; junction bases not matched to a gene: 11. CDR1 and CDR2 from the germline V gene are SGHKS and YYEKEE (reference sequence). CDR3 amino acids: CASSLQGLTAETQYF. The CDR3, as DNA: TGTGCCAGCAGCTTGCAGGGACTAACCGCTGAGACGCAGTATTTT.